Listed here are 8 T cell receptor beta chains from one sample, sequenced in a study of blood T cell repertoires in COVID-19. TCRdb's copy holds only in-frame clones and misses some; the assay was immunoSEQ multiplex PCR. The table lists 160,000 or so clones, 80% to 90% of them singletons. The sample was peripheral blood. The receptors originated from a woman between 40 and 55 years old with acute or convalescent COVID-19.

The chain uses TRBV5-6 and TRBJ2-2; the D gene is possibly TRBD2 (6 bases). CDR1 and CDR2 from the germline V gene are SGHDT and YYEEEE. V lost 4 bases and J lost 2, with 9 bases in between. The CDR3 extends over 14 amino acids. This CDR3 is CASSQTRNTGELFF. The CDR3 DNA reads as TGTGCCAGCAGCCAGACTAGAAACACCGGGGAGCTGTTTTTT.

CDR3 amino acids: CASSQTGTGVTGELFF. The CDR3 DNA is TGCGCCAGCAGCCAGACCGGGACAGGGGTAACCGGGGAGCTGTTTTTT. The rearrangement joins TRBV4-1 to TRBJ2-2; 10 nucleotides match TRBD1. The V gene's germline CDR1 is MGHRA and CDR2 YSYEKL. The trim removed 3 bases at V and 5 bases at J, leaving 6 bases unmatched. The CDR3 has 16 residues.

V is TRBV5-1 and J is TRBJ2-2; TRBD1 matches 9 bases. The CDR3 contains 15 residues. CDR1 and CDR2 (germline): SGHRS, YFSETQ. V lost 4 bases, J lost 6 bases, and 7 bases stayed unmatched. Written as DNA, the CDR3 is TGCGCCAGCAGCACTTTAGACAGGGGGGCCGGGGAGCTGTTTTTT. As protein: CASSTLDRGAGELFF.

The CDR3 DNA follows: TGTGCCAGCAGCCAAACCAGAGGGAACACCGGGGAGCTGTTTTTT. Amino acid sequence: CASSQTRGNTGELFF. This chain joins TRBV3-1 (or the pseudogene TRBV3-2) and TRBJ2-2, with D unclear. CDR1 is LGHDT, CDR2 YNNKEL, per germline (reference sequence). The CDR3 length is 15 residues. With 2 bases removed from V and 1 base from J, the gap between germline ends came to 8 bases.

The V gene is TRBV6-5, the J gene TRBJ2-1; D might be TRBD1 (6 bases). The germline CDR1 and CDR2 sequences are MNHEY and SVGAGI. This CDR3 contains 13 residues. Trimming cost V 6 bases and J 6 bases, with 12 bases left between them. In DNA, the CDR3 is TGTGCCAGCAGACTAAACAGGGTCAATGAGCAGTTCTTC. Translating gives CASRLNRVNEQFF.

The DNA for the CDR3 is TGTGCCAGCAGCGCGTCCCACCACCCGGACAGGGGGAGAAATGAAAAACTGTTTTTT. It is translated as CASSASHHPDRGRNEKLFF. The V gene is TRBV9, the J gene TRBJ1-4, with 10 bases lining up with TRBD1. Per germline, CDR1 SGDLS and CDR2 YYNGEE. The length of the CDR3 is 19 residues. Trimming took 3 bases from V and 5 from J; bases not matched to a gene: 16.

The rearrangement uses TRBV11-3 and TRBJ2-5; no definite D call. CDR1 and CDR2 (germline): SGHNT, YENEEA. The length of the CDR3 is 13 residues. The germline V and J ends were trimmed by 1 base and 4 bases, with 7 bases remaining between them. The CDR3 nucleotides are TGTGCCAGCAGCTTAGGCGAGAGAGAGACCCAGTACTTC. Amino acid sequence: CASSLGERETQYF.

The gene calls are TRBV24-1 and TRBJ1-1; D might be TRBD1 (5 bases). CDR1 is KGHDR, CDR2 SFDVKD, per germline. The CDR3 is 14 amino acids. The germline V and J ends were trimmed by 9 bases and 6 bases, with 19 bases remaining between them. Here the CDR3 reads CATENGGGWSEAFF. CDR3 coding DNA: TGTGCCACCGAAAATGGGGGGGGTTGGTCTGAAGCTTTCTTT.